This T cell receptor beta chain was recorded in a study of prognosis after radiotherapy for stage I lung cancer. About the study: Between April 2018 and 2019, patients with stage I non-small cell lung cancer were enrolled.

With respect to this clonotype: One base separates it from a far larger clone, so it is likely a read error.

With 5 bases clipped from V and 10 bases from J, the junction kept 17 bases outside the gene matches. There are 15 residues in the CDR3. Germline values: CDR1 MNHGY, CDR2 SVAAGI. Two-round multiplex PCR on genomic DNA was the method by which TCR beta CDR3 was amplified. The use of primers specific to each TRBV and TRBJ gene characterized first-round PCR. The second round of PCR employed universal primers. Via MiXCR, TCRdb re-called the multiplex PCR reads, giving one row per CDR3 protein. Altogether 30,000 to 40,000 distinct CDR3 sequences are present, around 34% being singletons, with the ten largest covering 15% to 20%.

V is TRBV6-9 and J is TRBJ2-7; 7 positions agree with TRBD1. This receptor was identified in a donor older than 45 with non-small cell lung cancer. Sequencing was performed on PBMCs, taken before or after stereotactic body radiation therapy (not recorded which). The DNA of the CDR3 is TGTGCCAGCAGTGGTTCGGTACAGGGGAGCAGCGATCAGTACTTC. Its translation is CASSGSVQGSSDQYF.